These 21 T cell receptor beta chains were all obtained from the same sample, sequenced in a study of identical twins. TCRdb re-derived calls from the 5' RACE reads in MiXCR, one entry per CDR3 protein. The repertoire includes a few hundred thousand distinct CDR3 sequences, around 18% of them detected once, and 9% to 15% sits in the top ten. Material: naive T cells sorted from blood. The receptors shown here come from a man between 45 and 60 years old in good health.

This clonotype has only a few counts. V gene TRBV19 combines with J gene TRBJ1-1; D ambiguous. V lost 4 bases to trimming and J lost 1 base, with 4 bases between them. This CDR3 has 12 amino acids. Per the germline V gene, CDR1 is LNHDA and CDR2 is SQIVND (reference sequence). CDR3 loop: CASSRQNTEAFF. CDR3 coding DNA: TGTGCCAGTAGTAGGCAGAACACTGAAGCTTTCTTT. Combining the CDR3 with reference TRBV19 and TRBJ1-1 gives the whole variable domain DGGITQSPKYLFRKEGQNVTLSCEQNLNHDAMYWYRQDPGQGLRLIYYSQIVNDFQKGDIAEGYSVSREKKESFPLTVTSAQKNPTAFYLCASSRQNTEAFFGQGTRLTVV.

This clonotype was recorded a few times. The chain joins TRBV20-1 to TRBJ2-7, with 8 bases lining up with TRBD1. The CDR3 consists of 13 residues. After removal of 3 bases from V and 6 bases from J, the junction contained 7 bases not matched to a gene. Germline V gene sequence: CDR1 DFQATT, CDR2 SNEGSKA (reference sequence). The CDR3 nucleotides are TGCAGTGCTAGTTCCGGACAGGGCGTCGAGCAGTACTTC. Its protein is CSASSGQGVEQYF.

This clonotype was counted ten times or more. The chain combines TRBV28 with TRBJ1-5; the D is unclear. The CDR3 has 14 residues. The V gene's germline CDR1 is MDHEN and CDR2 SYDVKM. Deletions cut 3 bases from V and 0 bases from J, with 6 bases between. In DNA, the CDR3 is TGTGCCAGCAGTTTCACGGATAGCAATCAGCCCCAGCATTTT. The encoded protein is CASSFTDSNQPQHF.

This clonotype was recorded many times. The chain links TRBV6-1 to TRBJ2-7, with a tentative D call TRBD2 (7 bases). Trimming cost V 8 bases and J 2 bases, with 19 bases left between them. The CDR3 covers 15 residues. In germline, CDR1 is MNHNS, CDR2 SASEGT. The CDR3 DNA reads as TGTGCCAGCGTCATAGGGGGAGGGGGAGCCTACGAGCAGTACTTC. This sequence encodes CASVIGGGGAYEQYF.

This clonotype was counted a few times. The chain joins TRBV28 to TRBJ2-7; TRBD2 agrees at 8 bases. Germline V gene data show CDR1 as MDHEN and CDR2 as SYDVKM. CDR3 size: 14 residues. V was pared by 2 bases and J by 3 bases, with 3 bases of the junction left unmatched. For the CDR3, the DNA is TGTGCCAGCAGTTTAGCGGGGGGTTACTACGAGCAGTACTTC. It translates to CASSLAGGYYEQYF.

This clonotype was observed many times. The V call is TRBV7-2, the J call TRBJ2-5; D unresolved. The CDR3 covers 12 residues. The germline gives CDR1 SGHTA, CDR2 FQGNSA. V was clipped by 4 bases and J by 5 bases, with 8 bases between them. The CDR3 coding sequence is TGTGCCAGCAGCTACGAGACGGAGACCCAGTACTTC. This codes for CASSYETETQYF. The whole variable domain, filled in from reference TRBV7-2 and TRBJ2-5, reads GAGVSQSPSNKVTEKGKDVELRCDPISGHTALYWYRQSLGQGLEFLIYFQGNSAPDKSGLPSDRFSAERTGGSVSTLTIQRTQQEDSAVYLCASSYETETQYFGPGTRLLVL.

Note on this clonotype: A single base separates this from a much larger clone, so it may be a read error. The rearrangement joins TRBV7-9 to TRBJ2-7; D unresolved. From germline, CDR1 is SEHNR and CDR2 FQNEAQ (reference sequence). V was cut by 1 base and J by 3 bases, with 7 bases left in between. This CDR3 has 13 residues. CDR3 region: CASSLGSVYEQYF. CDR3 coding DNA: TGTGCCAGCAGCTTAGGGTCAGTCTACGAGCAGTACTTC.

V gene TRBV4-3 combines with J gene TRBJ2-1; no clear D gene. Germline CDR1 and CDR2: LGHNA and YSLEER. Trimming stripped 0 bases from V and 0 bases from J, with 9 bases between. The CDR3 extends over 16 amino acids. The CDR3 sequence is CASSQDELSSYNEQFF. CDR3 in DNA: TGCGCCAGCAGCCAAGATGAGCTCAGCTCCTACAATGAGCAGTTCTTC.

This clonotype came up a few times. The chain is built from TRBV27 and TRBJ1-2, with D perhaps TRBD1 (6 bases). Deletions cut 2 bases from V and 1 base from J, with 11 bases between. Germline lookup yields CDR1 MNHEY and CDR2 SMNVEV (reference sequence). CDR3 length: 15 residues. The CDR3 DNA follows: TGTGCCAGCAGTTTAAGGGGGGGGGGTAACTATGGCTACACCTTC. It translates to CASSLRGGGNYGYTF.

Worth noting for this clonotype: This sequence may be a read error, since a much larger clone differs from it by one base. V usage is TRBV10-3 and J usage is TRBJ2-5; D is ambiguous. The V gene's germline CDR1 is ENHRY and CDR2 SYGVKD. The CDR3 has 11 residues. CDR3 loop: CAIRDQEAQYF. Here the CDR3 DNA reads TGTGCCATCAGGGATCAAGAGGCCCAGTACTTC.

V is TRBV30 and J is TRBJ1-1, with D hard to call. V was pared by 5 bases and J by 1 base, with 8 bases between. The CDR3 has 12 amino acids. Germline V lookup: CDR1 GTSNPN, CDR2 SVGIG (reference sequence). The CDR3, as DNA: TGTGCCTGGGGGAGGGAGAACACTGAAGCTTTCTTT. It yields the protein CAWGRENTEAFF. The variable domain in full, completed from reference TRBV30 and TRBJ1-1, reads SQTIHQWPATLVQPVGSPLSLECTVEGTSNPNLYWYRQAAGRGLQLLFYSVGIGQISSEVPQNLSASRPQDRQFILSSKKLLLSDSGFYLCAWGRENTEAFFGQGTRLTVV.

The table lists this clonotype with a few counts. The V call is TRBV9, the J call TRBJ1-1; D remains ambiguous. The germline V gene encodes CDR1 SGDLS and CDR2 YYNGEE. With 4 bases removed from V and 2 bases from J, the gap between germline ends came to 9 bases. The CDR3 runs to 13 residues. The CDR3 reads CASSRFSNTEAFF. CDR3 sequence (DNA): TGTGCCAGCAGCAGATTCAGCAACACTGAAGCTTTCTTT.

In this sample, this clonotype turned up a few times. The rearrangement links TRBV7-2 to TRBJ2-3, with D tentatively TRBD1 (5 bases). The CDR3 sequence is 14 residues long. V was cut by 4 bases and J by 4 bases, with 12 bases left in between. CDR1 is SGHTA and CDR2 is FQGNSA in the germline V gene. DNA for the CDR3: TGTGCCAGCAGCTCGACAGCATCGGCAGATACGCAGTATTTT. This translates into CASSSTASADTQYF. The whole variable domain, filled in from reference TRBV7-2 and TRBJ2-3, reads GAGVSQSPSNKVTEKGKDVELRCDPISGHTALYWYRQSLGQGLEFLIYFQGNSAPDKSGLPSDRFSAERTGGSVSTLTIQRTQQEDSAVYLCASSSTASADTQYFGPGTRLTVL.

This clonotype was found a few times. This chain connects TRBV5-4 to TRBJ2-5; 12 bases are shared with TRBD1. V lost 4 bases to trimming and J lost 4 bases; unmatched junction nucleotides: 2. Per germline, CDR1 SGHNT and CDR2 YYREEE (reference sequence). This CDR3 is built from 14 residues. Written as DNA, the CDR3 is TGTGCCAGCAGCCCGGGACAGGGGGCAGAGACCCAGTACTTC. This encodes CASSPGQGAETQYF.

This clonotype was seen more than once but under ten times. This chain connects TRBV6-4 to TRBJ2-7; maybe TRBD2 (6 bases). Trimming stripped 5 bases from V and 0 bases from J, with 11 bases between. CDR1 MRHNA and CDR2 SNTAGT come from the germline V gene. CDR3 length: 14 amino acids. The CDR3 nucleotides read TGTGCCAGCAGTCCGGAGGGGTTCTCCTACGAGCAGTACTTC. Amino acid sequence: CASSPEGFSYEQYF.

This clonotype was recorded many times. This chain connects TRBV7-9 to TRBJ2-1; 13 nucleotides line up with TRBD2. After removal of 1 base from V and 8 bases from J, the junction contained 5 bases not matched to a gene. CDR1 and CDR2 from the germline V gene are SEHNR and FQNEAQ (reference sequence). This CDR3 has 16 amino acids. The DNA for the CDR3 is TGTGCCAGCAGCTTAGGACTAGCGGGAGGATCAGATGAGCAGTTCTTC. Protein product: CASSLGLAGGSDEQFF. The full variable domain, rest sourced from reference TRBV7-9 and TRBJ2-1, is DTGVSQNPRHKITKRGQNVTFRCDPISEHNRLYWYRQTLGQGPEFLTYFQNEAQLEKSRLLSDRFSAERPKGSFSTLEIQRTEQGDSAMYLCASSLGLAGGSDEQFFGPGTRLTVL.

This chain uses TRBV20-1 with TRBJ2-7; D uncertain. The CDR3 totals 12 residues. Trimming shortened V by 2 bases and J by 0 bases, and 5 bases separated the two germline ends. The germline gives CDR1 DFQATT, CDR2 SNEGSKA (reference sequence). This chain's CDR3 is CSARYTSYEQYF. CDR3 coding DNA: TGCAGTGCTAGATACACCTCCTACGAGCAGTACTTC.

The chain carries TRBV7-2 and TRBJ2-2; no firm D call. Looked up from germline, CDR1 is SGHTA and CDR2 is FQGNSA. This CDR3 region has 14 residues. Trimming stripped 0 bases from V and 5 bases from J, with 7 bases between. The CDR3 loop is CASSLAPQTGELFF. Written as DNA, the CDR3 is TGTGCCAGCAGCTTAGCGCCACAGACCGGGGAGCTGTTTTTT.

This clonotype was counted between two and nine times. The junction and the germline gene differ at one end; a read error may be behind it. The chain combines TRBV6-5 with TRBJ2-7, with a weak D call TRBD2 (5 bases). Germline V gene lookup returns CDR1 MNHEY and CDR2 SVGAGI. The CDR3 has 9 amino acids. CDR3 DNA sequence: TGTGCCAGCAGCCACGGGGTCCTTTTC. As protein: CASSHGVLF.

This clonotype occurred a few times. This chain uses TRBV29-1 with TRBJ2-2; D remains ambiguous. The germline V gene encodes CDR1 SQVTM and CDR2 ANQGSEA. This CDR3 has 13 residues. V lost 1 base and J lost 1, with 4 bases in between. CDR3 amino acids: CSVEAENTGELFF. The CDR3 DNA is TGCAGCGTTGAAGCGGAGAACACCGGGGAGCTGTTTTTT.

This clonotype appeared once. This chain uses TRBV27 with TRBJ2-1; D may be TRBD2 (6 bases). The ends were cut back, 8 bases at V and 8 bases at J, with 22 bases in the middle. The length of the CDR3 is 15 residues. Germline CDR1 reads MNHEY; CDR2 reads SMNVEV (reference sequence). The CDR3 DNA follows: TGTGCCAGCGCCCTGTTGTTCGGGAGAGTCTATGAGCAGTTCTTC. Translating it yields CASALLFGRVYEQFF.